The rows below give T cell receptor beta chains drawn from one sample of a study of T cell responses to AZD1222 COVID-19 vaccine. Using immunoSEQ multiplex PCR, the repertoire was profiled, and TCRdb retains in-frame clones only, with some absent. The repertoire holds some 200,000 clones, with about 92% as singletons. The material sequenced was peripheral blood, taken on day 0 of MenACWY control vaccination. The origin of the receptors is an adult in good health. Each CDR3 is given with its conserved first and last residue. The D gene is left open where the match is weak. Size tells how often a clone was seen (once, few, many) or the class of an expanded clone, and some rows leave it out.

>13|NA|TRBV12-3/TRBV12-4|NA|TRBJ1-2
TGTGCCAGCAGTTTTGACAGGCATAATGGCTACACCTTC
CASSFDRHNGYTF
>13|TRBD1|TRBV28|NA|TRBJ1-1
TGTGCCAGCAGTTTGGACAGGGTCACTGAAGCTTTCTTT
CASSLDRVTEAFF
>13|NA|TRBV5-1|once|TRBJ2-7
TGCGCCAGCAGCTTGGCGTCAAGTTACGAGCAGTACTTC
CASSLASSYEQYF
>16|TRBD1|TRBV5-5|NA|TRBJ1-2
TGTGCCAGCAGCTTTACCCCGGACAGGATTAACTATGGCTACACCTTC
CASSFTPDRINYGYTF
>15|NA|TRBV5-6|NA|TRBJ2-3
TGTGCCAGCAGCCGGCAACAGGGCCTGTCAGATACGCAGTATTTT
CASSRQQGLSDTQYF
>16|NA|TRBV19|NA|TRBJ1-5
TGTGCCAGTTCCAGATGGGACGACAGTAAATATCAGCCCCAGCATTTT
CASSRWDDSKYQPQHF
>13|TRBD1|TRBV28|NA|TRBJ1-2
TGTGCCAGCAGTTTAACGGACAGGGGGGCTTGGACCTTC
CASSLTDRGAWTF
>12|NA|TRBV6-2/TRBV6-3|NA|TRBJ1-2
TGTGCCAGCAGTAGGATAGGCTATGGCTACACCTTC
CASSRIGYGYTF
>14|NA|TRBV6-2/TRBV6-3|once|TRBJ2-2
TGTGCCAGCAGTTACCCTCCCAACACCGGGGAGCTGTTTTTT
CASSYPPNTGELFF
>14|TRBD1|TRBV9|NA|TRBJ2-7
TGTGCCAGCAGCTCCGGACAGGGAAGCTACGAGCAGTACTTC
CASSSGQGSYEQYF
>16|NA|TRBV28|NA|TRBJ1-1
TGTGCCAGCAATTCCCCTGAGGCTGGGGGGAGGACTGAAGCTTTCTTT
CASNSPEAGGRTEAFF
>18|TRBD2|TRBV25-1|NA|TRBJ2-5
TGTGCCAGCAGCGTACTATCTCAATTGACTAGCCTCCAAGAGACCCAGTACTTC
CASSVLSQLTSLQETQYF
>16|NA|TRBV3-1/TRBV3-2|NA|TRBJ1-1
TGTGCCAGCAGCCAAGGGTTGAGGCTGCGGGGCACTGAAGCTTTCTTT
CASSQGLRLRGTEAFF
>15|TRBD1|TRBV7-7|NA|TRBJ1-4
TGTGCTAGCAGCTTAAAGGGGGCGCCTAATGAAAAACTGTTTTTT
CASSLKGAPNEKLFF
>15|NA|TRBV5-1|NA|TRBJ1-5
TGCGCCAGCAGCCTTGGGGGGAATAGCAATCAGCCCCAGCATTTT
CASSLGGNSNQPQHF
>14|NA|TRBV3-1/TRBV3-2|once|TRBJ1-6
TGTGCCAGCAGCCAAGCTGTGGGGAATTCACCCCTCCACTTT
CASSQAVGNSPLHF
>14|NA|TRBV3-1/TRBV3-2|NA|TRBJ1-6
TGTGCCAGCAGCCACGGCAGGCGGAATTCACCCCTCCACTTT
CASSHGRRNSPLHF
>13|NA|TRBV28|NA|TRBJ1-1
TGTGCCAGCACTACTACAGGGAACACTGAAGCTTTCTTT
CASTTTGNTEAFF
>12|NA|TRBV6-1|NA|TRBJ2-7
TGTGCCAGCAGTGAAGCGGCATACGAGCAGTACTTC
CASSEAAYEQYF
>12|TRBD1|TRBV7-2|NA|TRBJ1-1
TGTGCCAGCAGCTGGGACAGGTCTCCAGCTTTCTTT
CASSWDRSPAFF
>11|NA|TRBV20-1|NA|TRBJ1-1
TGCAGTGCTCCTGTGGGGGCCGAAGCTTTCTTT
CSAPVGAEAFF
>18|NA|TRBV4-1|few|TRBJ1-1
TGCGCCAGCAGCCAAATCTCCCAGACAAAGTGGGCCGACACTGAAGCTTTCTTT
CASSQISQTKWADTEAFF
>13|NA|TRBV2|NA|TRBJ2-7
TGTGCCAGCAGTGACTCGCCAACCTACGAGCAGTACTTC
CASSDSPTYEQYF
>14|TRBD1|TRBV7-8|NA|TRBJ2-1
TGTGCCAGCAGCCGAGGGGGCGCCTACAATGAGCAGTTCTTC
CASSRGGAYNEQFF
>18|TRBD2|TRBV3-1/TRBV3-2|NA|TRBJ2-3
TGTGCCAGCAGCCATCCCCGGACTAGCGGGGGCCGCACAGATACGCAGTATTTT
CASSHPRTSGGRTDTQYF
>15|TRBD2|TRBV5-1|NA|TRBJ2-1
TGCGCCAGCAGCTGGACTAGCACGGTGGGCAATGAGCAGTTCTTC
CASSWTSTVGNEQFF
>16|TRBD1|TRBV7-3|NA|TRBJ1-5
TGTGCCAGCAGCTTACAGGACAGGGGAAGCAATCAGCCCCAGCATTTT
CASSLQDRGSNQPQHF
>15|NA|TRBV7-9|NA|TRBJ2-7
TGTGCCAGCAGCTTCAGTGGGGGGCACTCCTACGAGCAGTACTTC
CASSFSGGHSYEQYF
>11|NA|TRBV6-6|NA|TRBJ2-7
TGTGCCAGCAGGCGAGCCTACGAGCAGTACTTC
CASRRAYEQYF
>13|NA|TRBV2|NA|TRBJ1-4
TGTGCCAGCGGAAGGGGCAGGAATGAAAAACTGTTTTTT
CASGRGRNEKLFF
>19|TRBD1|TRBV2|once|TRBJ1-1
TGTGCCAGCAGTGTGGACAGGATGGGATCAATTTGGGGCGACACTGAAGCTTTCTTT
CASSVDRMGSIWGDTEAFF
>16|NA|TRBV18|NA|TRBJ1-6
TGTGCCAGCTCACCTGGTTACAGGGACGGTAGTTCACCCCTCCACTTT
CASSPGYRDGSSPLHF
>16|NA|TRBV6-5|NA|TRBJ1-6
TGTGCCAGCAGTTACTCTGGCCAGGGGACGTATTCACCCCTCCACTTT
CASSYSGQGTYSPLHF
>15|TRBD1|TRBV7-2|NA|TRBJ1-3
TGTGCCAGCAGCTCAGGGGGACAGGGGAGAAACACCATATATTTT
CASSSGGQGRNTIYF
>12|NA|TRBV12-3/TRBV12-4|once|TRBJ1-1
TGTGCCAGCAGTTTTACGAACACTGAAGCTTTCTTT
CASSFTNTEAFF
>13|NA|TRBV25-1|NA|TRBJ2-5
TGTGCCAGCAGGAGGGGGGCCCAAGAGACCCAGTACTTC
CASRRGAQETQYF
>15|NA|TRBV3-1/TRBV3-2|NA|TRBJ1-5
TGTGCCAGCAGCCAAGACGGGTATAGCAATCAGCCCCAGCATTTT
CASSQDGYSNQPQHF
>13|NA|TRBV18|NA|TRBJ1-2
TGTGCCAGCTCACCCGGGATGACAGGAGGCTACACCTTC
CASSPGMTGGYTF
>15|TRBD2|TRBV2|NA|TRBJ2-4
TGTGCCAGCAGCCCCTTGGGAGGGGCCAAAAACATTCAGTACTTC
CASSPLGGAKNIQYF
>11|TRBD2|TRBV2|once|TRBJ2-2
TGTGCCACTGGACTAGCCTGGGAGCTGTTTTTT
CATGLAWELFF
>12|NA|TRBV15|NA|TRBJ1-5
TGTGCCACCTCGTTGGACAATCAGCCCCAGCATTTT
CATSLDNQPQHF
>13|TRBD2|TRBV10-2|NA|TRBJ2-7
TGCGCCAGCAGAGATACGGGGGGAACCGAGCAGTACTTC
CASRDTGGTEQYF
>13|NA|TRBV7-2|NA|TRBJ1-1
TGTGCCAGCAGCTTGGGCCGGACTCGTGAAGCTTTCTTT
CASSLGRTREAFF
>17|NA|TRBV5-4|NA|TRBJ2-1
TGTGCCAGCAGCTTGGGCACAGGTCCCTCCACCAACAATGAGCAGTTCTTC
CASSLGTGPSTNNEQFF
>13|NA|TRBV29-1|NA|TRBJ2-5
TGCAGCGCCGCAAGGGACTCACAAGAGACCCAGTACTTC
CSAARDSQETQYF
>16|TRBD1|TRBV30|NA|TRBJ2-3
TGTGCCTGGAGCCACCTTTGGGACAGAACCACAGATACGCAGTATTTT
CAWSHLWDRTTDTQYF
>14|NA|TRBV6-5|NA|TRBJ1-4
TGTGCCAGCATATGGGGGTTAGCCAATGAAAAACTGTTTTTT
CASIWGLANEKLFF
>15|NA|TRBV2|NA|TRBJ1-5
TGTGCCAGCAGTGGAGCCGGGGGAGGGACTCAGCCCCAGCATTTT
CASSGAGGGTQPQHF
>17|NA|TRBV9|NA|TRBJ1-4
TGTGCCAGCAGCGTCCCTACAGAGGCAGGTCTAAATGAAAAACTGTTTTTT
CASSVPTEAGLNEKLFF
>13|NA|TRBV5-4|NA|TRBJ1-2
TGTGCCAGCAGCGCCGACCGAAACTATGGCTACACCTTC
CASSADRNYGYTF
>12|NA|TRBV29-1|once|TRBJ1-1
TGCAGCGTTCATGAGGCTTCCCAGAGAGCTTTCTTT
CSVHEASQRAFF
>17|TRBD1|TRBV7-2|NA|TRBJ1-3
TGTGCCAGCAGCTTAGTCGGGACAGGGGGCGGTGGAAACACCATATATTTT
CASSLVGTGGGGNTIYF
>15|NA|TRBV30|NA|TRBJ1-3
TGTGCCTGGAGTCACAGGGACGGCTCTGGAAACACCATATATTTT
CAWSHRDGSGNTIYF
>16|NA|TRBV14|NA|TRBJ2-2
TGTGCCAGCAGCCGACTAACGGGGGGCCCGGGCGGGGAGCTGTTTTTT
CASSRLTGGPGGELFF
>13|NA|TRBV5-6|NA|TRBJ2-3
TGTGCCAGCAGCTTGGGGCACACAGATACGCAGTATTTT
CASSLGHTDTQYF